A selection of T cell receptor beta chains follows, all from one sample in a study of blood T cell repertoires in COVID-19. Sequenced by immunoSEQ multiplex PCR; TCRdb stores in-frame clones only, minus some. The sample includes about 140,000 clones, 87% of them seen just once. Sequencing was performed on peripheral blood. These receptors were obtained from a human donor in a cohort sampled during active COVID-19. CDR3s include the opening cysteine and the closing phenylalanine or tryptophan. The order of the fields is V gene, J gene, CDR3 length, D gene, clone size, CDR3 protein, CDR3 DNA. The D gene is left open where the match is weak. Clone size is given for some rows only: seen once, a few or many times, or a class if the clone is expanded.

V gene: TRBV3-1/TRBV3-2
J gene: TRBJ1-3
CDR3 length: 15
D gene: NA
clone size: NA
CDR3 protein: CASSQARVSGNTIYF
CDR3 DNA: TGTGCCAGCAGCCAAGCACGGGTCTCTGGAAACACCATATATTTT

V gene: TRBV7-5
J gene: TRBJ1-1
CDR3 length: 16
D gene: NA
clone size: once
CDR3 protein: CVRSLLAGRGNTEAFF
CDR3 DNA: TGTGTCAGAAGCTTATTAGCGGGGAGGGGGAACACTGAAGCTTTCTTT

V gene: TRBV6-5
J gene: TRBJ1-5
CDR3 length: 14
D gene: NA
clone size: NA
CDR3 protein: CASTEGAGSQPQHF
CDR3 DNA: TGTGCCAGCACCGAAGGGGCAGGGTCTCAGCCCCAGCATTTT

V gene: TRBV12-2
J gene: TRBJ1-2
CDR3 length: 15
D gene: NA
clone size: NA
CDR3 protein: CASRLGGWDNYGYTF
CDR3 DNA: TGTGCAAGTCGCTTAGGGGGCTGGGATAACTATGGCTACACCTTC

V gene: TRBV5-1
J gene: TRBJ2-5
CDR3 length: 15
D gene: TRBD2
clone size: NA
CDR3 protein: CASSFRSGMGETQYF
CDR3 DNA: TGCGCCAGCAGCTTCAGAAGCGGGATGGGGGAGACCCAGTACTTC

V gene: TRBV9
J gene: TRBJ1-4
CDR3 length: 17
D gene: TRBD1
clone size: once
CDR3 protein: CASSAGQGLLTNEKLFF
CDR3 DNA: TGTGCCAGCAGCGCTGGACAGGGGCTATTGACTAATGAAAAACTGTTTTTT

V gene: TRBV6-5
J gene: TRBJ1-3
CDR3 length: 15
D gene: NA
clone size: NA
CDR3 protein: CASSRSGTAGNTIYF
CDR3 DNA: TGTGCCAGCAGCCGGAGCGGGACGGCTGGAAACACCATATATTTT

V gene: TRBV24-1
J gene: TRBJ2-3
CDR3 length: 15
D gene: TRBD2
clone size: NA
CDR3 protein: CATSDRGGSTDTQYF
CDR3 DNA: TGTGCCACCAGTGACCGCGGGGGGAGCACAGATACGCAGTATTTT

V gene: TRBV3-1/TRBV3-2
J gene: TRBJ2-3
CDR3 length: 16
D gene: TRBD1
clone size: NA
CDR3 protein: CASSQDLGGFTDTQYF
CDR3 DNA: TGTGCCAGCAGCCAAGATTTAGGGGGCTTCACAGATACGCAGTATTTT

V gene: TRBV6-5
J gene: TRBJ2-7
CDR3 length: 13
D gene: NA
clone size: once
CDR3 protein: CASSKDSFYEQYF
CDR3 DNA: TGTGCCAGCAGTAAGGACAGTTTCTACGAGCAGTACTTC

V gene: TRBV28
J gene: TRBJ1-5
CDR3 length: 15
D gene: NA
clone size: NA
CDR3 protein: CASSLTGRDDQPQHF
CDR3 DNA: TGTGCCAGCAGTTTAACGGGGAGAGACGATCAGCCCCAGCATTTT

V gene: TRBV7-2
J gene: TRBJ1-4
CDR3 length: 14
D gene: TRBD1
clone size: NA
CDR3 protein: CASSLGQGGGKLFF
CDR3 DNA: TGTGCCAGCAGCTTAGGTCAGGGGGGAGGAAAACTGTTTTTT